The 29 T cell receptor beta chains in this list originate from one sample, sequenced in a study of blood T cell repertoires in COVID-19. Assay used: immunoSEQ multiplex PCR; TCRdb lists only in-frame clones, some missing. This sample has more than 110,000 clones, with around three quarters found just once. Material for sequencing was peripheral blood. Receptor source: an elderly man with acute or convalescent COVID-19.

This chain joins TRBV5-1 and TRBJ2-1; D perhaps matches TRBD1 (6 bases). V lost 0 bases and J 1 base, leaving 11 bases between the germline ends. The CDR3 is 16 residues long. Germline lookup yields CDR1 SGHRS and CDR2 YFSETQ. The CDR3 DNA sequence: TGCGCCAGCAGCTTGGGGACAGCAGTGTCCTACAATGAGCAGTTCTTC. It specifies CASSLGTAVSYNEQFF.

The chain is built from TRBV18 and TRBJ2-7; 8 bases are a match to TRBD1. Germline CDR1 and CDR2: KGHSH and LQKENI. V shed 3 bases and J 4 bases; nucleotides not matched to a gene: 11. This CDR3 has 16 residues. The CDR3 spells CASSPPNRGRGYEQYF. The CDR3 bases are TGTGCCAGCTCACCCCCTAACAGGGGGAGAGGTTACGAGCAGTACTTC.

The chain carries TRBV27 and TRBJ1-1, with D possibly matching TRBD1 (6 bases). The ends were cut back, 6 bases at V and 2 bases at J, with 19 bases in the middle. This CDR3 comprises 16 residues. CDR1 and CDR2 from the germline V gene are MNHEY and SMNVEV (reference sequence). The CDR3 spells CASSPSIGQPNTEAFF. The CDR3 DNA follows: TGTGCCAGCAGCCCAAGCATCGGACAGCCTAACACTGAAGCTTTCTTT.

Written as DNA, the CDR3 is TGTGCCAGTAGTATTCCCCGGGAGGGAAAACTGTTTTTT. It translates to CASSIPREGKLFF. V gene TRBV19 combines with J gene TRBJ1-4; D remains unclear. CDR3 size: 13 residues. Trimming left V 3 bases short and J 10 bases short, with 12 bases between. Germline CDR1 is LNHDA and CDR2 is SQIVND (reference sequence).

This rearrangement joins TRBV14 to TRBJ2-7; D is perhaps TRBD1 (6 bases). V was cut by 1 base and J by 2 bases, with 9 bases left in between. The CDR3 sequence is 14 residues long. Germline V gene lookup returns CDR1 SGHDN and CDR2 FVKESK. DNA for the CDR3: TGTGCCAGCAGCCAAGTCAGGGGTACCTACGAGCAGTACTTC. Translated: CASSQVRGTYEQYF.

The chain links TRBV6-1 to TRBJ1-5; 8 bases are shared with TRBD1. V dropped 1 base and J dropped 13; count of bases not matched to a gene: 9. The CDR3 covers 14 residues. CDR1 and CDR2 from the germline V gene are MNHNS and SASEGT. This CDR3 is CASSEGGQVGSQHF. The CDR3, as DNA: TGTGCCAGCAGTGAAGGGGGACAGGTTGGAAGTCAGCATTTT.

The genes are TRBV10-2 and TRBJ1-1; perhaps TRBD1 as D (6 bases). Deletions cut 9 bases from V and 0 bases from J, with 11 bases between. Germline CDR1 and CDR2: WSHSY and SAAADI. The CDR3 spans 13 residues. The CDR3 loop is CASQRGMNTEAFF. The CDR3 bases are TGCGCCAGTCAGAGGGGGATGAACACTGAAGCTTTCTTT.

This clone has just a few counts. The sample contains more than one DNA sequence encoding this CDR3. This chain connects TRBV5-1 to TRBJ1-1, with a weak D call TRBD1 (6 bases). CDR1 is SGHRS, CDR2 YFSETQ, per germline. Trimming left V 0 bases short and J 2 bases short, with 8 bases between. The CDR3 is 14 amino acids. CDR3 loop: CASSLGQENTEAFF. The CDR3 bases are TGCGCCAGCAGCTTGGGACAGGAAAACACTGAAGCTTTCTTT.

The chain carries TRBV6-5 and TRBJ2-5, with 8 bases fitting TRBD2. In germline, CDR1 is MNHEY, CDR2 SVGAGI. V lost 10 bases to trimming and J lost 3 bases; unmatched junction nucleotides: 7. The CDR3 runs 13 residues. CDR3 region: CAISGGLKETQYF. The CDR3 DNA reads TGTGCCATAAGCGGGGGATTAAAAGAGACCCAGTACTTC.

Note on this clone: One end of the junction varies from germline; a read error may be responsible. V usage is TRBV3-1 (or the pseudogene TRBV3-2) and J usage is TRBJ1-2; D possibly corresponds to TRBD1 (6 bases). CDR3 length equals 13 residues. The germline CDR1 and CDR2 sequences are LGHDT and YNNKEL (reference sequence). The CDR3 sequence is CAGSQVDSYGYTF. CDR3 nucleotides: TGTGCCGGCAGCCAGGTGGACAGCTATGGCTACACCTTC.

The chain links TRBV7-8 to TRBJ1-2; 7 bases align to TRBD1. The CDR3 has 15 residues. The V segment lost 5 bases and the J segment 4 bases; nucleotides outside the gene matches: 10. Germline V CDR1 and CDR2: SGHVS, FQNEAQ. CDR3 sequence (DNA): TGTGCCAGCAGCACCAACGGACAGGCTGGCTATGGCTACACCTTC. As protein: CASSTNGQAGYGYTF.

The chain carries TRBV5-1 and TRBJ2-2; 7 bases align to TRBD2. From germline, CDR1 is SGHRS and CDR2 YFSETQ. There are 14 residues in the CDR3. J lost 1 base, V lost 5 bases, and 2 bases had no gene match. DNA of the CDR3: TGCGCCAGCAGTGTAGCGGGGAACACCGGGGAGCTGTTTTTT. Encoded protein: CASSVAGNTGELFF.

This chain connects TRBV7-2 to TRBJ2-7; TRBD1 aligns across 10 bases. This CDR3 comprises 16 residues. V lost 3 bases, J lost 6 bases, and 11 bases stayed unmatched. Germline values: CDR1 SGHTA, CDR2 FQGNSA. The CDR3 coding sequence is TGTGCCAGCAGCTTCGCCGGGACAGGGGTTTTTTCCGAGCAGTACTTC. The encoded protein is CASSFAGTGVFSEQYF.

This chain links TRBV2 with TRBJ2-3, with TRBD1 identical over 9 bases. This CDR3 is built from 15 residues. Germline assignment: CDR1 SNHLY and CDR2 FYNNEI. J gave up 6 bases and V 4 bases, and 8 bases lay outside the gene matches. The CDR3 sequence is CASSVTGGTPDTQYF. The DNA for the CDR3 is TGTGCCAGCAGTGTTACAGGGGGCACGCCGGATACGCAGTATTTT.

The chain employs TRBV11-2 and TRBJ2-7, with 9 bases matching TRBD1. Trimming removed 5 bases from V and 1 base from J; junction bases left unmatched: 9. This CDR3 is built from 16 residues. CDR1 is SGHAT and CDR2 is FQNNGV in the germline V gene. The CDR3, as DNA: TGTGCCAGCAGCCTAGCCGGACAGGGGTCTTCCTACGAGCAGTACTTC. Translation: CASSLAGQGSSYEQYF. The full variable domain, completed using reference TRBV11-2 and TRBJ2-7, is EAGVAQSPRYKIIEKRQSVAFWCNPISGHATLYWYQQILGQGPKLLIQFQNNGVVDDSQLPKDRFSAERLKGVDSTLKIQPAKLEDSAVYLCASSLAGQGSSYEQYFGPGTRLTVT.

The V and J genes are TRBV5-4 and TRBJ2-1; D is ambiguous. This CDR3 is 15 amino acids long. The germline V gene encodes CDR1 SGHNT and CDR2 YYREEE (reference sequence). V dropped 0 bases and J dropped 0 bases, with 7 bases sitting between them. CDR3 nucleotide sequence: TGTGCCAGCAGCTTGGAAGATAGCTCCTACAATGAGCAGTTCTTC. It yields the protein CASSLEDSSYNEQFF.

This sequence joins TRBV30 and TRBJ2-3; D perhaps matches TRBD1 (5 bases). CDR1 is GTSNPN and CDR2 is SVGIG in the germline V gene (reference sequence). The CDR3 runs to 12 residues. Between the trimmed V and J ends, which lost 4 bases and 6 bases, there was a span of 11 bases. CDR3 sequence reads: CAWIQTADTQYF. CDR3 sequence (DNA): TGTGCCTGGATTCAGACAGCGGATACGCAGTATTTT. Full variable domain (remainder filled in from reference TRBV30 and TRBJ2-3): SQTIHQWPATLVQPVGSPLSLECTVEGTSNPNLYWYRQAAGRGLQLLFYSVGIGQISSEVPQNLSASRPQDRQFILSSKKLLLSDSGFYLCAWIQTADTQYFGPGTRLTVL.

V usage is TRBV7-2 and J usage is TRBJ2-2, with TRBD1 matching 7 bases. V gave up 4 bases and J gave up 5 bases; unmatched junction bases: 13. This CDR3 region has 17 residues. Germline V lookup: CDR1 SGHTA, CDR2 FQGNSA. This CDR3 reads CASSSDIRQGGTGELFF. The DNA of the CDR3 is TGTGCCAGCAGCTCAGATATCCGACAGGGTGGGACCGGGGAGCTGTTTTTT.

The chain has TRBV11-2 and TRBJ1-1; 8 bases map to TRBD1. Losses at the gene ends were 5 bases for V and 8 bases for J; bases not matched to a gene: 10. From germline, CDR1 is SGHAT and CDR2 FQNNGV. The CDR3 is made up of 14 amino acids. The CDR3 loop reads CASSPQGGTGEAFF. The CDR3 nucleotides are TGTGCCAGCAGCCCGCAAGGTGGGACAGGAGAAGCTTTCTTT.

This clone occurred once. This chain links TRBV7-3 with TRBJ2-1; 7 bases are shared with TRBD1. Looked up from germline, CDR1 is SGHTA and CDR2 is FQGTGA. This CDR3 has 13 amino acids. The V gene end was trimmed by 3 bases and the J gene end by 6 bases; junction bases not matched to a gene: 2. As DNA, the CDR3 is TGTGCCAGCAGCTTGGACAGGCTCAATGAGCAGTTCTTC. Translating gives CASSLDRLNEQFF.

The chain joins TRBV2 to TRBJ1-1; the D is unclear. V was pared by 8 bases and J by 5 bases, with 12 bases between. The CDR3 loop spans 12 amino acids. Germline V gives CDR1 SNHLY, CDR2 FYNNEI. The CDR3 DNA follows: TGTGCCAGCCGAAACGGGTTAACTGAAGCTTTCTTT. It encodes CASRNGLTEAFF.

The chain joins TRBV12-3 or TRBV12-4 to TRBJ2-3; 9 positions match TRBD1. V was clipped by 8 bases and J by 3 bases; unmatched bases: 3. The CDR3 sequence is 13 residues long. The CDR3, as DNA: TGTGCCAGCCAGACAGGGGGGACAGATACGCAGTATTTT. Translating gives CASQTGGTDTQYF.

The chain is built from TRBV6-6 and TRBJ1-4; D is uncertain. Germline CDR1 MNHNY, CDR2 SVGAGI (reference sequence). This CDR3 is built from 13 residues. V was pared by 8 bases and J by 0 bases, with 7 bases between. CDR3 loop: CASVTATNEKLFF. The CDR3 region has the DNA TGTGCCAGCGTAACAGCAACTAATGAAAAACTGTTTTTT.

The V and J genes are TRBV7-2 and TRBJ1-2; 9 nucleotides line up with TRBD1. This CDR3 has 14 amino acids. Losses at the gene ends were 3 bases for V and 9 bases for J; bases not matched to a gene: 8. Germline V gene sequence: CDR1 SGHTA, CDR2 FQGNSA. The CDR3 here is CASSFGGQGERYTF. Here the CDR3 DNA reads TGTGCCAGCAGCTTTGGGGGACAGGGAGAGCGCTACACCTTC.

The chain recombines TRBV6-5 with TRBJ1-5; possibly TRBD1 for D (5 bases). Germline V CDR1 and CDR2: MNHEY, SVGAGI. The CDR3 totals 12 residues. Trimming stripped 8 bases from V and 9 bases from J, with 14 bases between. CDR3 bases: TGTGCCAGCTGCATTCGGGGGGGGCCCCAGCATTTT. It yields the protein CASCIRGGPQHF.

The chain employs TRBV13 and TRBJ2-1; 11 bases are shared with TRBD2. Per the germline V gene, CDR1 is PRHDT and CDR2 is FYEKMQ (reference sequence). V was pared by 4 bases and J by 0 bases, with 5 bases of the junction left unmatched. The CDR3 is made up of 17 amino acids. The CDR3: CASSYSGGASSYNEQFF. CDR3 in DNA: TGTGCCAGCAGCTATAGCGGGGGGGCCAGCTCCTACAATGAGCAGTTCTTC. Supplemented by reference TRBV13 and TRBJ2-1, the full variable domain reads AAGVIQSPRHLIKEKRETATLKCYPIPRHDTVYWYQQGPGQDPQFLISFYEKMQSDKGSIPDRFSAQQFSDYHSELNMSSLELGDSALYFCASSYSGGASSYNEQFFGPGTRLTVL.

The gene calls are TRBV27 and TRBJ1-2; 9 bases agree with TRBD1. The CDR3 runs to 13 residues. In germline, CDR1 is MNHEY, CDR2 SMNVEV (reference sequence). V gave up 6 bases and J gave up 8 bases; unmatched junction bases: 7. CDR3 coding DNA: TGTGCCAGCAGCCGTACAGGGGGCCGGGGCTACACCTTC. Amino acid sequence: CASSRTGGRGYTF.

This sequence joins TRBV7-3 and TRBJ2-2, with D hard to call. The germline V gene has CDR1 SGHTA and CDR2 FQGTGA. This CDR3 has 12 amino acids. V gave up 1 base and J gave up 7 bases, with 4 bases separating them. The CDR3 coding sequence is TGTGCCAGCAGCTTAAATCACGGGGAGCTGTTTTTT. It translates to CASSLNHGELFF.

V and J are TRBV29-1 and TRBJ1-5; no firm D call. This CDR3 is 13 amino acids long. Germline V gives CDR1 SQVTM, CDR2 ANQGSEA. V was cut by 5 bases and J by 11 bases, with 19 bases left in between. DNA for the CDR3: TGCAGCGTTTTCTATTATGGGGAGAGCACCCAGCATTTT. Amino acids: CSVFYYGESTQHF. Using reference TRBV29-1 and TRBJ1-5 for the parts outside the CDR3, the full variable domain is SAVISQKPSRDICQRGTSLTIQCQVDSQVTMMFWYRQQPGQSLTLIATANQGSEATYESGFVIDKFPISRPNLTFSTLTVSNMSPEDSSIYLCSVFYYGESTQHFGDGTRLSIL.